A single sample gave rise to the 7 T cell receptor beta chains below, sequenced in a study of control samples from healthy donors and cancer patients. Sequencing used immunoSEQ multiplex PCR; TCRdb keeps in-frame clones, though not all of them. The sample lists over 150,000 clones; approximately 96% were seen once. What was sequenced was blood. These receptors all come from a man aged 35 to 55 in good health.

The rearrangement links TRBV19 to TRBJ1-5, with D possibly TRBD1 on 5 matching bases. Germline-derived CDR1 and CDR2 are LNHDA and SQIVND (reference sequence). The CDR3 has 15 residues. Between the trimmed V and J ends, which lost 3 bases and 0 bases, there was a span of 9 bases. For the CDR3, the DNA is TGTGCCAGTAGTATCTCAGGGTATAGCAATCAGCCCCAGCATTTT. Residues: CASSISGYSNQPQHF.

The rearrangement links TRBV27 to TRBJ2-5; TRBD2 is a possible D gene (6 bases). The V gene's germline CDR1 is MNHEY and CDR2 SMNVEV (reference sequence). This CDR3 contains 16 residues. V shed 6 bases and J shed 5 bases, with 22 bases lying between them. The CDR3: CASRPFGAGREETQYF. As DNA, the CDR3 is TGTGCCAGCAGACCCTTCGGGGCAGGACGGGAGGAGACCCAGTACTTC.

The V call is TRBV19, the J call TRBJ2-3; 8 bases agree with TRBD1. The CDR3 covers 16 residues. V lost 4 bases, J lost 3 bases, and 9 bases stayed unmatched. The germline V gene has CDR1 LNHDA and CDR2 SQIVND (reference sequence). The DNA for the CDR3 is TGTGCCAGTAGTAGGAGGACAGGGACCGGGACAGATACGCAGTATTTT. The encoded protein is CASSRRTGTGTDTQYF.

This chain links TRBV6-5 with TRBJ1-1; D is ambiguous. V gave up 1 base and J gave up 6 bases, with 15 bases separating them. This CDR3 has 15 residues. Germline V gene data show CDR1 as MNHEY and CDR2 as SVGAGI. The CDR3 reads CASSYLTSPKAEAFF. CDR3 DNA: TGTGCCAGCAGTTACTTGACCAGCCCCAAAGCTGAAGCTTTCTTT.

V is TRBV11-3 and J is TRBJ1-3; weak D call: TRBD1 (5 bases). The CDR3 spans 15 residues. The V gene's germline CDR1 is SGHNT and CDR2 YENEEA. V was clipped by 5 bases and J by 4 bases, with 15 bases between them. This CDR3 is CASSANGAKGNTIYF. In nucleotides, the CDR3 is TGTGCCAGCAGCGCAAATGGGGCCAAAGGAAACACCATATATTTT.

The chain joins TRBV2 to TRBJ2-7; D is possibly TRBD1 (6 bases). Looked up from germline, CDR1 is SNHLY and CDR2 is FYNNEI. The CDR3 runs to 16 residues. Trimming shortened V by 2 bases and J by 2 bases, and 16 bases separated the two germline ends. CDR3 loop: CASSETTWDITYEQYF. As DNA, the CDR3 is TGTGCCAGCAGTGAAACTACCTGGGACATAACCTACGAGCAGTACTTC.

The V call is TRBV5-5, the J call TRBJ1-2; D unresolved. The CDR3 extends over 15 amino acids. Germline lookup yields CDR1 SGHKS and CDR2 YYEKEE (reference sequence). V shed 5 bases and J shed 3 bases, with 17 bases lying between them. The DNA for the CDR3 is TGTGCCAGCAGGTATAATACCGGGAGCTACTATGGCTACACCTTC. Translated, it gives CASRYNTGSYYGYTF.